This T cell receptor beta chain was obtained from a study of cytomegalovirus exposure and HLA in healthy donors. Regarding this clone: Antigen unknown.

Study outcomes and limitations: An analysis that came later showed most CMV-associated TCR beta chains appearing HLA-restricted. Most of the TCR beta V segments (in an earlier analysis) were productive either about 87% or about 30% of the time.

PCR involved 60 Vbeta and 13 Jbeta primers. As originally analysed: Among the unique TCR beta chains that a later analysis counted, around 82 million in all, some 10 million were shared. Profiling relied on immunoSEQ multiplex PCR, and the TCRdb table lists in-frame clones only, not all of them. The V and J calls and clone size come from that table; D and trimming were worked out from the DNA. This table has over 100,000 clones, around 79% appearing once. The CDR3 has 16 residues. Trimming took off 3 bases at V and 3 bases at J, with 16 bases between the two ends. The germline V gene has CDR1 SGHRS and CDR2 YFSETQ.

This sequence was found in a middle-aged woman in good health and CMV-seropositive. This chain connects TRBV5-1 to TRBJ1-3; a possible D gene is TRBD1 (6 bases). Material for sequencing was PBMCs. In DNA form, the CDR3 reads TGCGCCAGCAGCTCGGACAGTAGAGACTTTGGAAACACCATATATTTT. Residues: CASSSDSRDFGNTIYF.